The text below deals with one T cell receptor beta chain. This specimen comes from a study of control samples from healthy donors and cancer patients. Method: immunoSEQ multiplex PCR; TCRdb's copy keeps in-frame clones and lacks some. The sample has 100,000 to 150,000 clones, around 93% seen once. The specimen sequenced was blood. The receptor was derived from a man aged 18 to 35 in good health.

CDR3 residues: CASRTQGGSPLHF. CDR3 nucleotides: TGTGCCAGCAGGACTCAGGGTGGATCACCCCTCCACTTT. V is TRBV25-1 and J is TRBJ1-6; possible D gene TRBD1, 5 bases. This CDR3 has 13 amino acids. Germline CDR1 and CDR2: MGHDK and SYGVNS. Trimming removed 6 bases at V and 10 bases at J, with 13 bases between.